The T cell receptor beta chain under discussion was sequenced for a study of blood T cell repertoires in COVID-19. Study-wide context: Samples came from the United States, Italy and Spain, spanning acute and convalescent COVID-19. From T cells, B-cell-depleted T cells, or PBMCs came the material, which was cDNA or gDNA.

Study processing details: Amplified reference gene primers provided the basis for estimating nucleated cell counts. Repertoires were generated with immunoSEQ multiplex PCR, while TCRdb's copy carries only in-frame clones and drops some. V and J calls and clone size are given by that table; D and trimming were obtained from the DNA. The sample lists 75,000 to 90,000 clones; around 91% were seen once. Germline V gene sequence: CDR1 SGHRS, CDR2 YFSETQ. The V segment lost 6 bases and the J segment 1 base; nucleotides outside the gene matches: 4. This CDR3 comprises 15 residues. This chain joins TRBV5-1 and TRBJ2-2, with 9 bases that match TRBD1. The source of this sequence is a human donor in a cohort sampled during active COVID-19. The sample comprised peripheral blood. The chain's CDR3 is CASTRTGVNTGELFF. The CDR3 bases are TGCGCCAGCACCCGGACAGGGGTGAACACCGGGGAGCTGTTTTTT.